A selection of T cell receptor beta chains follows, all from one sample in a study of identical twins. MiXCR, run by TCRdb on the 5' RACE reads, gives a single entry per CDR3 protein. Here the sample spans 1.5 million to 2 million distinct CDR3 sequences, around 33% being singletons. Sequencing was performed on cord blood. The receptors derive from a newborn girl in good health. Both conserved end residues are part of each CDR3. The D gene is left open where the match is weak. Size tells how often a clone was seen (once, few, many) or the class of an expanded clone, and some rows leave it out.

NA	TRBV28	TRBJ2-1	NA	CASSLKRNSYNEQFF	TGTGCCAGCAGTTTAAAGCGGAACTCCTACAATGAGCAGTTCTTC
NA	TRBV4-2	TRBJ2-1	TRBD2	CASSQVEGTSGNEQFF	TGTGCCAGCAGCCAAGTCGAGGGGACTAGCGGCAATGAGCAGTTCTTC
NA	TRBV20-1	TRBJ1-6	NA	CSAREPKSPLHF	TGCAGTGCTAGAGAGCCGAAGTCACCCCTCCACTTT
few	TRBV10-3	TRBJ1-2	NA	CAISEEVLGYGYTF	TGTGCCATCAGTGAGGAAGTCCTCGGCTATGGCTACACCTTC
NA	TRBV20-1	TRBJ1-3	NA	CSVPQGRKNTIYF	TGCAGCGTACCCCAGGGGAGGAAAAACACCATATATTTT
NA	TRBV7-2	TRBJ1-5	NA	CASSFRGAQPQHF	TGTGCCAGCAGCTTTAGGGGAGCTCAGCCCCAGCATTTT
NA	TRBV7-2	TRBJ2-1	NA	CASSLQAESSYNEQFF	TGTGCCAGCAGCTTACAGGCAGAGAGTTCCTACAATGAGCAGTTCTTC
few	TRBV27	TRBJ2-3	NA	CASSFGGGEKTDTQYF	TGTGCCAGCAGTTTCGGCGGGGGCGAGAAGACAGATACGCAGTATTTT
few	TRBV20-1	TRBJ1-5	NA	CSATGTVSNQPQHF	TGCAGTGCTACCGGGACGGTAAGCAATCAGCCCCAGCATTTT
few	TRBV7-9	TRBJ2-1	TRBD2	CASRSSGSSNEQFF	TGTGCCAGCAGATCTAGCGGGAGTTCGAATGAGCAGTTCTTC
few	TRBV5-1	TRBJ2-5	NA	CASSLNLAKETQYF	TGCGCCAGCAGCTTGAACTTAGCAAAAGAGACCCAGTACTTC
few	TRBV4-1	TRBJ2-3	NA	CASSQSEALDTQYF	TGCGCCAGCAGCCAATCCGAGGCACTGGATACGCAGTATTTT
NA	TRBV12-3/TRBV12-4	TRBJ2-5	TRBD2	CASSLGRLAGTQQYF	TGTGCCAGCAGTTTAGGTAGACTAGCGGGTACCCAGCAGTACTTC
NA	TRBV14	TRBJ1-2	NA	CASSQEPSSVHGYTF	TGTGCCAGCAGCCAAGAGCCCTCTTCGGTCCATGGCTACACCTTC
NA	TRBV7-9	TRBJ2-3	NA	CASSLGVRALHTDTQYF	TGTGCCAGCAGCTTAGGGGTTCGGGCCCTGCACACAGATACGCAGTATTTT
once	TRBV20-1	TRBJ2-1	TRBD2	CSARHTSGRYNEQFF	TGCAGTGCTAGACATACTAGCGGGAGATACAATGAGCAGTTCTTC
few	TRBV7-9	TRBJ2-7	NA	CASSRIGRRTYEQYF	TGTGCCAGCAGCCGAATTGGACGGCGGACCTACGAGCAGTACTTC
NA	TRBV20-1	TRBJ2-1	TRBD2	CSARRREGRYNEQFF	TGCAGTGCTAGACGGCGGGAGGGCCGCTACAATGAGCAGTTCTTC
NA	TRBV29-1	TRBJ1-1	TRBD1	CSVGLTGRNTEAFF	TGCAGCGTTGGGTTGACAGGGCGGAACACTGAAGCTTTCTTT
NA	TRBV24-1	TRBJ1-5	TRBD1	CATSDPVAGTGGTGNQPQHF	TGTGCCACCAGTGATCCGGTAGCGGGGACAGGGGGCACCGGCAATCAGCCCCAGCATTTT
NA	TRBV7-2	TRBJ2-4	NA	CASSLGGGVAKNIQYF	TGTGCCAGCAGCTTAGGAGGGGGTGTAGCCAAAAACATTCAGTACTTC
NA	TRBV12-3/TRBV12-4	TRBJ2-7	NA	CATVTRASYNEQYF	TGTGCCACCGTGACTAGAGCCTCCTACAATGAGCAGTACTTC
NA	TRBV20-1	TRBJ1-2	NA	CSAMGGRNYGYTF	TGCAGTGCTATGGGGGGTAGGAACTATGGCTACACCTTC
NA	TRBV11-2	TRBJ2-3	NA	CASSPRVGGGSTDTQYF	TGTGCCAGCAGCCCTCGAGTCGGTGGGGGAAGCACAGATACGCAGTATTTT
NA	TRBV20-1	TRBJ2-5	NA	CSARHGQAGGEYF	TGCAGTGCTAGACACGGACAGGCGGGAGGAGAGTACTTC
few	TRBV20-1	TRBJ1-6	NA	CSARGPDSSYNSPLHF	TGCAGTGCTAGAGGCCCGGACAGCTCCTATAATTCACCCCTCCACTTT
few	TRBV7-9	TRBJ1-1	NA	CASSSPRTRNTEAFF	TGTGCCAGCAGCTCGCCCCGGACACGAAACACTGAAGCTTTCTTT
NA	TRBV5-1	TRBJ2-4	NA	CASSLRQGGLLAKNIQYF	TGCGCCAGCAGCTTGAGACAAGGGGGGTTACTAGCCAAAAACATTCAGTACTTC
few	TRBV6-2/TRBV6-3	TRBJ1-2	TRBD1	CASSSNDRAVYTF	TGTGCCAGCAGTTCTAATGACAGGGCTGTCTACACCTTC
NA	TRBV13	TRBJ2-4	NA	CASSPNTTGNIQYF	TGTGCCAGCAGCCCGAACACTACGGGTAACATTCAGTACTTC
NA	TRBV6-5	TRBJ2-1	NA	CASSRALAAVANEQFF	TGTGCCAGCAGCCGTGCACTAGCAGCCGTAGCGAATGAGCAGTTCTTC
NA	TRBV4-1	TRBJ1-5	NA	CASSQKGKGPMGQPQHF	TGCGCCAGCAGCCAAAAAGGGAAGGGACCCATGGGCCAACCCCAGCATTTT
NA	TRBV3-1	TRBJ2-1	TRBD1	CAGSQRQGGDEQFF	TGTGCCGGCAGCCAGAGACAGGGTGGCGATGAGCAGTTCTTC
many	TRBV6-6	TRBJ2-7	TRBD1	CASIKTGTYEQYF	TGTGCCAGCATTAAGACAGGGACCTACGAGCAGTACTTC
NA	TRBV7-7	TRBJ2-3	NA	CARGRRTDTQYF	TGTGCTAGGGGGAGGCGGACAGATACGCAGTATTTT
NA	TRBV28	TRBJ2-5	TRBD2	CASSHSLAANQETQYF	TGTGCCAGCAGTCACTCACTAGCGGCTAATCAAGAGACCCAGTACTTC
NA	TRBV7-9	TRBJ1-4	NA	CASIAGATNEKLFF	TGTGCCAGCATCGCGGGCGCAACTAATGAAAAACTGTTTTTT
NA	TRBV20-1	TRBJ1-2	NA	CSARGAGPGLHGYTF	TGCAGTGCTAGAGGGGCCGGACCGGGCCTCCATGGCTACACCTTC
NA	TRBV10-3	TRBJ2-3	TRBD2	CAISGTGGGDTQYF	TGTGCCATCAGTGGAACCGGGGGGGGTGATACGCAGTATTTT
NA	TRBV7-9	TRBJ2-7	NA	CASSFGQNYNEQYF	TGTGCCAGCAGCTTTGGGCAAAACTACAATGAGCAGTACTTC
NA	TRBV12-3/TRBV12-4	TRBJ2-7	NA	CASTPGAYEQSF	TGTGCCAGCACCCCAGGGGCCTACGAGCAGTCCTTC
NA	TRBV12-3/TRBV12-4	TRBJ1-5	NA	CASSPDGNSNQPQHF	TGTGCCAGCAGTCCGGACGGAAATAGCAATCAGCCCCAGCATTTT
NA	TRBV12-3/TRBV12-4	TRBJ1-5	TRBD1	CASSLRQGAVQPQHF	TGTGCCAGCAGTTTAAGACAGGGGGCCGTTCAGCCCCAGCATTTT
many	TRBV5-1	TRBJ2-7	NA	CASSLKVGGVADEQYF	TGCGCCAGCAGCTTGAAGGTAGGGGGTGTAGCTGACGAGCAGTACTTC
NA	TRBV7-2	TRBJ2-7	NA	CASSLGGGFEQYF	TGTGCCAGCAGCTTAGGGGGCGGCTTCGAGCAGTACTTC
NA	TRBV20-1	TRBJ2-3	TRBD2	CSAPPTGGITDTQYF	TGCAGTGCGCCTCCAACGGGAGGCATCACAGATACGCAGTATTTT